This section outlines one T cell receptor (beta chain) sequence together with its context. This record belongs to a study of PD-L1 blockade in urothelial cancer. Here immunoSEQ multiplex PCR was the method, and the copy in TCRdb shows in-frame clones only, minus some. The table lists tens of thousands of clones, approximately 86% of them singletons. With 4 bases removed from V and 11 bases from J, the gap between germline ends came to 15 bases. Germline CDR1 MRHNA, CDR2 SNTAGT. CDR3 length equals 14 residues. Regarding time point: peripheral blood 6 weeks after treatment start. This material consisted of PBMCs, taken around atezolizumab (anti-PD-L1) treatment. The V call is TRBV6-4, the J call TRBJ1-6; D gene ambiguous. The origin of this receptor is a man aged 55 to 70 with urothelial cancer. The CDR3: CASSVGGFATPLHF. CDR3 nucleotides: TGTGCCAGCAGTGTGGGCGGGTTTGCGACACCCCTCCACTTT.